A single sample is the source of the 3 T cell receptor beta chains below, sequenced in a study of cytomegalovirus exposure and HLA in healthy donors. A multiplex PCR was run with 60 Vbeta primers and 13 Jbeta primers. Profiling relied on immunoSEQ multiplex PCR, and the TCRdb table lists in-frame clones only, not all of them. Among about 130,000 clones, about two thirds were seen once, and the ten largest hold over 4%. The sample taken for sequencing was PBMCs. These receptors originate from a man aged 45-60 years in good health and CMV-seropositive.

This chain links TRBV29-1 with TRBJ1-1; D is ambiguous. V was cut by 6 bases and J by 0 bases, with 11 bases left in between. CDR3 length: 13 residues. Germline lookup yields CDR1 SQVTM and CDR2 ANQGSEA. CDR3 sequence: CSVAGLMNTEAFF. CDR3 DNA: TGCAGCGTGGCTGGCCTTATGAACACTGAAGCTTTCTTT. Together with reference TRBV29-1 and TRBJ1-1, the CDR3 gives the full variable domain: SAVISQKPSRDICQRGTSLTIQCQVDSQVTMMFWYRQQPGQSLTLIATANQGSEATYESGFVIDKFPISRPNLTFSTLTVSNMSPEDSSIYLCSVAGLMNTEAFFGQGTRLTVV.

The chain links TRBV7-6 to TRBJ1-1; TRBD1 aligns across 8 bases. Losses at the gene ends were 5 bases for V and 1 base for J; bases not matched to a gene: 3. Germline-derived CDR1 and CDR2 are SGHVS and FNYEAQ. The CDR3 length is 14 residues. This CDR3 reads CASSIDRGNTEAFF. The DNA for the CDR3 is TGTGCCAGCAGCATCGACAGGGGGAACACTGAAGCTTTCTTT.

A word on this clone: Other DNA sequences in the sample encode the same CDR3. V is TRBV5-1 and J is TRBJ1-1, with unresolved D. V shed 0 bases and J shed 1 base, with 7 bases lying between them. Germline CDR1 and CDR2: SGHRS and YFSETQ. The length of the CDR3 is 14 residues. The CDR3 sequence is CASSLVAGNTEAFF. The CDR3 DNA follows: TGCGCCAGCAGCTTGGTTGCAGGGAACACTGAAGCTTTCTTT. Full variable domain (outside the CDR3, taken from reference TRBV5-1 and TRBJ1-1): KAGVTQTPRYLIKTRGQQVTLSCSPISGHRSVSWYQQTPGQGLQFLFEYFSETQRNKGNFPGRFSGRQFSNSRSEMNVSTLELGDSALYLCASSLVAGNTEAFFGQGTRLTVV.